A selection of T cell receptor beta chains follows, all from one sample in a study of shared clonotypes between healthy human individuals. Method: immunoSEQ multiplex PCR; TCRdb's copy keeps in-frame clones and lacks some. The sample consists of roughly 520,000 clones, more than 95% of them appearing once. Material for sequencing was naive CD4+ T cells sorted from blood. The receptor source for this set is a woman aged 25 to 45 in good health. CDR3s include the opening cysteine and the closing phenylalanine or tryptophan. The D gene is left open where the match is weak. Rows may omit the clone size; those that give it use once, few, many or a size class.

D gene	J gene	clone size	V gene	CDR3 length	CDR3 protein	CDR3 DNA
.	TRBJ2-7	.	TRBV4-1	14	CASSQGGPSYEQYF	TGCGCCAGCAGCCAAGGGGGACCCTCCTACGAGCAGTACTTC
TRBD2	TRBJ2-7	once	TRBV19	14	CASSISGGFGEQYF	TGTGCCAGTAGTATAAGCGGGGGGTTTGGCGAGCAGTACTTC
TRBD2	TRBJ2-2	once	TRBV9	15	CASSVAGGYTGELFF	TGTGCCAGCAGCGTAGCGGGAGGTTACACCGGGGAGCTGTTTTTT
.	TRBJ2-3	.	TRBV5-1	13	CASTGAPTDTQYF	TGCGCCAGCACAGGGGCCCCCACAGATACGCAGTATTTT
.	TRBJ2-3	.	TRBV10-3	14	CAIRGVGSTDTQYF	TGTGCCATCAGAGGGGTGGGGAGCACAGATACGCAGTATTTT
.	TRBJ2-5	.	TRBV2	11	CASSGWETQYF	TGTGCCAGCAGTGGCTGGGAGACCCAGTACTTC
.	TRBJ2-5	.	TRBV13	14	CASSLARSQETQYF	TGTGCCAGCAGCTTAGCCAGGAGCCAAGAGACCCAGTACTTC
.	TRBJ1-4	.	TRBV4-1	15	CASSQMGGTNEKLFF	TGCGCCAGCAGCCAAATGGGGGGAACTAATGAAAAACTGTTTTTT
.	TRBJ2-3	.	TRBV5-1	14	CASSLDSTPDTQYF	TGCGCCAGCAGCTTAGACAGTACCCCAGATACGCAGTATTTT
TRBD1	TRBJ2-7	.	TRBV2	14	CASTGQGGPYEQYF	TGTGCCAGCACAGGACAGGGCGGGCCCTACGAGCAGTACTTC
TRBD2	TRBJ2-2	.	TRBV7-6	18	CASSLGGLAGGPTGELFF	TGTGCCAGCAGCTTAGGTGGACTAGCGGGAGGCCCAACCGGGGAGCTGTTTTTT
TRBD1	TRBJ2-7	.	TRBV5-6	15	CASSRGQPAIYEQYF	TGTGCCAGCAGCAGGGGACAGCCAGCGATCTACGAGCAGTACTTC
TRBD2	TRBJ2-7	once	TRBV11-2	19	CASSLRSSGLAGGLYEQYF	TGTGCCAGCAGCTTAAGATCAAGCGGGCTAGCGGGAGGCTTATACGAGCAGTACTTC
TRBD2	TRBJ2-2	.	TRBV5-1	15	CASSAGLAGTGELFF	TGCGCCAGCAGCGCCGGGCTAGCGGGTACCGGGGAGCTGTTTTTT
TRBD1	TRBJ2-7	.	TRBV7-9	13	CASSRTGEGEQYF	TGTGCCAGCAGCAGGACAGGCGAGGGCGAGCAGTACTTC
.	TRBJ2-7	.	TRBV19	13	CASSMEPPYEQYF	TGTGCCAGTAGTATGGAACCGCCCTACGAGCAGTACTTC
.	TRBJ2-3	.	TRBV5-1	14	CASTLTGGTDTQYF	TGCGCCAGCACCCTAACAGGAGGCACAGATACGCAGTATTTT
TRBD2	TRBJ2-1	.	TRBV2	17	CASSEGPSGSSYNEQFF	TGTGCCAGCAGTGAAGGGCCTAGCGGGAGCTCCTACAATGAGCAGTTCTTC
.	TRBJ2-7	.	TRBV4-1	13	CASSQEFTYEQYF	TGCGCCAGCAGCCAAGAATTCACCTACGAGCAGTACTTC
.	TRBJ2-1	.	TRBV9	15	CASSVGAGAYNEQFF	TGTGCCAGCAGCGTAGGAGCGGGTGCGTACAATGAGCAGTTCTTC
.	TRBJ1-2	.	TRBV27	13	CASSFTGIHGYTF	TGTGCCAGCAGTTTTACAGGGATCCATGGCTACACCTTC
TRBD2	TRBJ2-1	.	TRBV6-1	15	CASSVTSAPDNEQFF	TGTGCCAGCAGTGTGACTAGCGCACCAGACAATGAGCAGTTCTTC
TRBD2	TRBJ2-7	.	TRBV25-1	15	CASSDPRDYSYEQYF	TGTGCCAGCAGTGACCCGAGGGACTACTCCTACGAGCAGTACTTC
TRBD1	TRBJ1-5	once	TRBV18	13	CASSRQGDQPQHF	TGTGCCAGCTCAAGACAGGGTGATCAGCCCCAGCATTTT
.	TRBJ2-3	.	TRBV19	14	CASSIPPDSDTQYF	TGTGCCAGTAGTATCCCCCCGGATTCAGATACGCAGTATTTT
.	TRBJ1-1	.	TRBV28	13	CASTPATNTEAFF	TGTGCCAGCACTCCGGCAACGAACACTGAAGCTTTCTTT
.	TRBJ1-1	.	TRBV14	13	CASSHFVSDEAFF	TGTGCCAGCAGCCACTTTGTGTCAGATGAAGCTTTCTTT
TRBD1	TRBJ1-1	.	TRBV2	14	CASTRQGWGTEAFF	TGTGCCAGCACCCGACAGGGGTGGGGGACTGAAGCTTTCTTT
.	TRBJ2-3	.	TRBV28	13	CASRGTGSDTQYF	TGTGCCAGCAGGGGGACGGGCTCAGATACGCAGTATTTT
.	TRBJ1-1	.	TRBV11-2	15	CASSFNIMGNTEAFF	TGTGCCAGCAGCTTCAATATTATGGGGAACACTGAAGCTTTCTTT
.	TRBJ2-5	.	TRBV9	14	CASSVTGFMETQYF	TGTGCCAGCAGTGTCACGGGGTTCATGGAGACCCAGTACTTC
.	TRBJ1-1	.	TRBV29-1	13	CSADRGGDTEAFF	TGCAGCGCCGACCGCGGGGGGGACACTGAAGCTTTCTTT
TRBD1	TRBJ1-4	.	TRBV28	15	CASSLPGQGHEKLFF	TGTGCCAGCAGTTTACCGGGACAGGGTCATGAAAAACTGTTTTTT